This T cell receptor (beta chain) was captured in a study of T cells after posttransplantation cyclophosphamide. Libraries were prepared by immunoSEQ multiplex PCR; TCRdb keeps only in-frame clonotypes and omits some of them. The specimen has around 10,000 clones, none found just once. This clone showed up many times. Germline lookup yields CDR1 MNHEY and CDR2 SVGAGI. The ends lost 4 bases at V and 10 bases at J; junction bases unmatched: 8. The CDR3 is made up of 15 amino acids. Cyclophosphamide on days +3 and +4 followed busulfan-fludarabine conditioning and a marrow graft. The receptor's source is a female patient aged 40 to 55 who received an allogeneic stem cell transplant from a related donor, was CMV-positive, and had no GVHD. Certain T cells may be donor cells from the graft. Specimen: PBMCs, collected after allogeneic stem cell transplant with posttransplant cyclophosphamide. This sequence joins TRBV6-5 and TRBJ1-6, with 9 bases that match TRBD1. The CDR3 DNA is TGTGCCAGCAGTTCCGGGACAGGGCTCGGGTCACCCCTCCACTTT. Its translation is CASSSGTGLGSPLHF.